This record concerns one T cell receptor (beta chain) sequence. Its target is unknown. The sample is drawn from a study of CD8+CD57+ T cells in acquired aplastic anemia. Study context: Each DNA sample taken from sorted CD4+ and CD8+ cells came to about 3.4 ug on average. Mean read depth for CD4+ cells from healthy donors was some 11 million.

Study-wide points: A set of 25 to 30 CD8+ CDR3 sequences was shared between patients and controls, and these sequences appeared highly expressed in patients. Patients and controls had CD8+ Simpson's diversity values that were not significantly distinct.

The V gene's germline CDR1 is SGHTA and CDR2 FQGNSA. There are 12 residues in the CDR3. V lost 4 bases and J lost 3, with 6 bases in between. Genomic DNA templated the TCR beta VDJ and CDR3 profiling. Each CDR3 protein gets one entry after TCRdb re-called the reads with MiXCR. The sample holds about 110,000 distinct CDR3 sequences, around half seen once. This TCR derives from a human donor in good health, serving as a control. The V gene is TRBV7-2, the J gene TRBJ2-5; D call uncertain. The sequencing sample was made of sorted CD4+, CD8+, or CD8+CD57+ T cells (not recorded which) from PBMCs. CDR3 in DNA: TGTGCCAGCAGCTCGTACGAAGAGACCCAGTACTTC. This translates into CASSSYEETQYF.